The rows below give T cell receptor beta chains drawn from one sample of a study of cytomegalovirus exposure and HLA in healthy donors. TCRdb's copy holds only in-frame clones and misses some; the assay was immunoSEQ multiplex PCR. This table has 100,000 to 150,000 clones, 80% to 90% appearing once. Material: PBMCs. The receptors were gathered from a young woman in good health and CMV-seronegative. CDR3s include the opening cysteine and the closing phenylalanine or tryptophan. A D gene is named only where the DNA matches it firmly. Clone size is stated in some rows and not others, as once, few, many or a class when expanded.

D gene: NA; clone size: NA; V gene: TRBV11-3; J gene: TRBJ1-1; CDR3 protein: CASSLGGGGSEAFF; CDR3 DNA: TGTGCCAGCAGCTTAGGGGGAGGGGGGTCTGAAGCTTTCTTT
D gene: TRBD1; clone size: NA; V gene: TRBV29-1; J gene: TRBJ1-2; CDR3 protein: CSATTGTSTF; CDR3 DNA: TGCAGCGCGACGACAGGGACGTCCACCTTC
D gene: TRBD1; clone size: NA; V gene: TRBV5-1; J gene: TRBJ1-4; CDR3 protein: CASSLTGTANEKLFF; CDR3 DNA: TGCGCCAGCAGCTTAACCGGGACAGCTAATGAAAAACTGTTTTTT
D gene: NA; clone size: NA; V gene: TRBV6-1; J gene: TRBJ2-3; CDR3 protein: CASSGQGGRDTQYF; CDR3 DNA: TGTGCCAGCAGTGGGCAGGGGGGTCGAGATACGCAGTATTTT
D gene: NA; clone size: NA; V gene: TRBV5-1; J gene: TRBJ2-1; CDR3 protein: CASSSSSGNEQFF; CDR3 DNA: TGCGCCAGCAGCTCGTCGAGCGGCAATGAGCAGTTCTTC
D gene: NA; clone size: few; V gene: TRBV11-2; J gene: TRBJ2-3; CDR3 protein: CASSPRRTGGSTDTQYF; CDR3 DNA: TGTGCCAGCAGCCCAAGAAGGACAGGAGGGAGCACAGATACGCAGTATTTT
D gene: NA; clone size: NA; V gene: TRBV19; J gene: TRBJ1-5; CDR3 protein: CASSGQEYQPQHF; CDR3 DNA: TGTGCCAGTAGTGGGCAAGAATATCAGCCCCAGCATTTT
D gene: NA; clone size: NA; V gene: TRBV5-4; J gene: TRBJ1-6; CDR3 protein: CASSLAGQPSYSPLHF; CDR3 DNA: TGTGCCAGCAGCTTGGCCGGACAGCCTTCATACTCACCCCTCCACTTT
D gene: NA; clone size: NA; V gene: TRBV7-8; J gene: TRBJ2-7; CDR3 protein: CASSLMGDPSYEQYF; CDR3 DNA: TGTGCCAGCAGCTTAATGGGAGACCCCTCCTACGAGCAGTACTTC
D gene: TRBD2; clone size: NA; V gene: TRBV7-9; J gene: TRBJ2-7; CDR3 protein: CASSLRLAERYEQYF; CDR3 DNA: TGTGCCAGCAGCTTAAGACTAGCGGAGAGGTACGAGCAGTACTTC
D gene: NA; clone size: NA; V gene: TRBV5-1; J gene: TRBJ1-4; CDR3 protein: CASSLGQAAEKLFF; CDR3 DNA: TGCGCCAGCAGCTTGGGACAGGCTGCTGAAAAACTGTTTTTT
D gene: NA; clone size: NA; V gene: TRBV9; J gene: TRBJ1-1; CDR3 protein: CASRRGQNTEAFF; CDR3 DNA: TGTGCCAGCAGGCGGGGGCAGAACACTGAAGCTTTCTTT
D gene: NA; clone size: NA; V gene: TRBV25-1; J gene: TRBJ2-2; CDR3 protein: CASSEQFFTGELFF; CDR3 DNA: TGTGCCAGCAGTGAACAATTTTTCACCGGGGAGCTGTTTTTT
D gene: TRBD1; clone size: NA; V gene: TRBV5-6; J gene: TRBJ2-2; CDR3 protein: CASSITGTGHTGELFF; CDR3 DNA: TGTGCCAGCAGTATTACCGGGACAGGGCACACCGGGGAGCTGTTTTTT
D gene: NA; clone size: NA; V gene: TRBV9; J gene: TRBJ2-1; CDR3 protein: CASSVDEGGRNEQFF; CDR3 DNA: TGTGCCAGCAGCGTAGATGAGGGGGGGCGGAATGAGCAGTTCTTC
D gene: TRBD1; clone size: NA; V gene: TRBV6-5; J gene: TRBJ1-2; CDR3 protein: CASNRQGSDYGYTF; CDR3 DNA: TGTGCCAGCAACAGACAGGGGTCAGACTATGGCTACACCTTC
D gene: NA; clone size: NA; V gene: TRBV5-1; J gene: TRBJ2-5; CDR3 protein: CASSRGGSTPYF; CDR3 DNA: TGCGCCAGCAGCCGCGGTGGGTCTACTCCGTACTTC
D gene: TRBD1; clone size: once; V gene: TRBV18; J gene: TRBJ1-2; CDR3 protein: CASSPTDRGYTF; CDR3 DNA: TGTGCCAGCTCACCGACGGACAGGGGCTACACCTTC
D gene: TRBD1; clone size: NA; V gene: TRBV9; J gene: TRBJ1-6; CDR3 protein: CASSPRGDRENSPLHF; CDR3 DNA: TGTGCCAGCAGCCCGCGAGGGGACAGGGAGAATTCACCCCTCCACTTT